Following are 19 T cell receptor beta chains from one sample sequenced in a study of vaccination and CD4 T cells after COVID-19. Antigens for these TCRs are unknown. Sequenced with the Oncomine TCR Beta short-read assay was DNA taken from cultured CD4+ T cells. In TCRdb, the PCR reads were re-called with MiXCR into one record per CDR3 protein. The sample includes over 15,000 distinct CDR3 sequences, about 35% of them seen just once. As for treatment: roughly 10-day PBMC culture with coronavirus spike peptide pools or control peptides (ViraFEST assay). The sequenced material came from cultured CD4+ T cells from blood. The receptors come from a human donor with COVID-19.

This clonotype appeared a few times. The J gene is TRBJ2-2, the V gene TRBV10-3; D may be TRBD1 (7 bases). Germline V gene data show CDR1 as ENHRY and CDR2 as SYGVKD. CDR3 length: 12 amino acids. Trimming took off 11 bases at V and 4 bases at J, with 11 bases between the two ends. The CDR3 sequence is CAAGQPTGELFF. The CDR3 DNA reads TGTGCCGCGGGACAGCCCACCGGGGAGCTGTTTTTT.

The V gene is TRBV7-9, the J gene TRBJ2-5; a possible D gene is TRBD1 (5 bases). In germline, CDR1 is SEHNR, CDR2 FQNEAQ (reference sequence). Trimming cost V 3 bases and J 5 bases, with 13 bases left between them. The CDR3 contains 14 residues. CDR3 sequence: CASSFVRPGETQYF. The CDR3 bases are TGTGCCAGCAGCTTTGTGCGGCCAGGGGAGACCCAGTACTTC. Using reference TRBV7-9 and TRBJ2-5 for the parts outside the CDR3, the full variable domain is DTGVSQNPRHKITKRGQNVTFRCDPISEHNRLYWYRQTLGQGPEFLTYFQNEAQLEKSRLLSDRFSAERPKGSFSTLEIQRTEQGDSAMYLCASSFVRPGETQYFGPGTRLLVL.

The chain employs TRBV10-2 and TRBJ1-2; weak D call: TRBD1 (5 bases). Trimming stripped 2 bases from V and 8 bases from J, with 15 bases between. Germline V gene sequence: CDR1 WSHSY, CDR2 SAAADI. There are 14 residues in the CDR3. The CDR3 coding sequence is TGCGCCAGCAGTGAGAGTCAGGGAAGCGGAGGCTACACCTTC. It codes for CASSESQGSGGYTF.

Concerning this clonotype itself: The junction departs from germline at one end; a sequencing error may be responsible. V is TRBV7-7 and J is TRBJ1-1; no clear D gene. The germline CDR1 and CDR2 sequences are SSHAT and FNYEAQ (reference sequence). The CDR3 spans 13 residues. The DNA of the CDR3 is TGTGCTAGCAGCTTAGATGTAAACACTGAAGCTTTCTTT. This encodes CASSLDVNTEAFF.

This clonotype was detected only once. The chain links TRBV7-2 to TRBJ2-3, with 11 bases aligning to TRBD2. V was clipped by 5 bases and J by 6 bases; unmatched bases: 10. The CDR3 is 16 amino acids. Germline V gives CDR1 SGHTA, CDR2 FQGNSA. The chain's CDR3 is CASSPRLAGSRDTQYF. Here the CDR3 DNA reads TGTGCCAGCAGCCCCCGACTAGCGGGGTCGAGGGATACGCAGTATTTT.

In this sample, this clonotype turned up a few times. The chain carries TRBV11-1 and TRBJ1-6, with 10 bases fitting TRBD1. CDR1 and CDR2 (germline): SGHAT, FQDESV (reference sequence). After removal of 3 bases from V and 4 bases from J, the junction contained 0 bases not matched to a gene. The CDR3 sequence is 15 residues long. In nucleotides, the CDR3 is TGTGCCAGCAGCTTGGGACAGGGGTATAATTCACCCCTCCACTTT. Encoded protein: CASSLGQGYNSPLHF.

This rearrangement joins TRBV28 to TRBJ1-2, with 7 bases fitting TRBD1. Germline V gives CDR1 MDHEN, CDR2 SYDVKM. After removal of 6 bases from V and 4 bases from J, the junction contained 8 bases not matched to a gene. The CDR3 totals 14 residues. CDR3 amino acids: CASRPRQGRYGYTF. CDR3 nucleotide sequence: TGTGCCAGCAGACCCAGACAGGGCCGCTATGGCTACACCTTC.

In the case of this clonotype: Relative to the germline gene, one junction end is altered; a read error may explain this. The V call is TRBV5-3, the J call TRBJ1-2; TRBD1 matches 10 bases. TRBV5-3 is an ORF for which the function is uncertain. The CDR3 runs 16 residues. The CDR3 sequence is CASSLSPATGGAGYTF. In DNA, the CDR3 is TGTGCCAGCAGCTTGTCTCCGGCGACAGGGGGCGCTGGCTACACCTTC.

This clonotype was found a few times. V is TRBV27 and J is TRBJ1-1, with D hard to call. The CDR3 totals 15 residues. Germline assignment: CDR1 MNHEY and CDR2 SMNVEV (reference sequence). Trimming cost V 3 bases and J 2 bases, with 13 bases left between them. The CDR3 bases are TGTGCCAGCAGTTTCCAACGGCAGCTAAACACTGAAGCTTTCTTT. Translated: CASSFQRQLNTEAFF.

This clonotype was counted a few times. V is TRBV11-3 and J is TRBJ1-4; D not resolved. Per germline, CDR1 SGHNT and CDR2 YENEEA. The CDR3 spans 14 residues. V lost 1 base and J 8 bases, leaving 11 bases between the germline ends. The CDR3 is CASSLGQLGEKLFF. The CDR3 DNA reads TGTGCCAGCAGCTTAGGTCAACTGGGCGAAAAACTGTTTTTT.

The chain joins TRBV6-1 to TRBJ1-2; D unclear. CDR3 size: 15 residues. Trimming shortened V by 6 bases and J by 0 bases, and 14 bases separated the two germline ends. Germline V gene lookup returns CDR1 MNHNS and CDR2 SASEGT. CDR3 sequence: CASSLEGSANYGYTF. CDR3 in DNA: TGTGCCAGCAGCCTGGAAGGTTCAGCTAACTATGGCTACACCTTC.

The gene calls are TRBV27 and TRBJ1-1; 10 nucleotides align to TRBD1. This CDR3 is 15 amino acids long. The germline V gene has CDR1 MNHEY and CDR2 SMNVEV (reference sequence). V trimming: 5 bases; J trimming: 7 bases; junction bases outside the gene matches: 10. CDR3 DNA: TGTGCCAGCAGTCTCCGGACAGGGGGGGCTAGTGAAGCTTTCTTT. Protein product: CASSLRTGGASEAFF.

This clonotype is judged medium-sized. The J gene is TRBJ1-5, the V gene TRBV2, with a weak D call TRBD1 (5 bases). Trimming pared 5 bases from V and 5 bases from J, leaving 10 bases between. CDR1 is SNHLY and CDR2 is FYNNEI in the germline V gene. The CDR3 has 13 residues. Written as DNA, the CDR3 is TGTGCCAGCAGTATCCGAGGGGATCAGCCCCAGCATTTT. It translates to CASSIRGDQPQHF.

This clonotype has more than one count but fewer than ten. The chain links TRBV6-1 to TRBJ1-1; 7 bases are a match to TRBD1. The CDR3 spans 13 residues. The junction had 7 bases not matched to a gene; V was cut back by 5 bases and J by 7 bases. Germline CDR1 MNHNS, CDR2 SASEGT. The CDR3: CASSKTGFVEAFF. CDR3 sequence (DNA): TGTGCCAGCAGTAAGACAGGGTTTGTTGAAGCTTTCTTT.

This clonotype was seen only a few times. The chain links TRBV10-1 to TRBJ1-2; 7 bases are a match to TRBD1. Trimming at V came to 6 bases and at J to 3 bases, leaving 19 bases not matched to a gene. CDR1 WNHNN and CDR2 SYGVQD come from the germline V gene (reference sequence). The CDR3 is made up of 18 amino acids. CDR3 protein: CASSLTVPDRRTDYGYTF. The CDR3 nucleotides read TGCGCCAGCAGCCTAACCGTTCCGGACAGGCGGACTGACTATGGCTACACCTTC.

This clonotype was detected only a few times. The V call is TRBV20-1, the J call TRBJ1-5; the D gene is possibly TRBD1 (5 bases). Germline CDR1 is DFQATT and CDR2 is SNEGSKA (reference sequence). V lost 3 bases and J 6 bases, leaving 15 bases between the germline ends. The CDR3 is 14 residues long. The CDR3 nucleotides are TGCAGTGCTAGTCCGGGGACGGGGATTCAGCCCCAGCATTTT. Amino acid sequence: CSASPGTGIQPQHF.

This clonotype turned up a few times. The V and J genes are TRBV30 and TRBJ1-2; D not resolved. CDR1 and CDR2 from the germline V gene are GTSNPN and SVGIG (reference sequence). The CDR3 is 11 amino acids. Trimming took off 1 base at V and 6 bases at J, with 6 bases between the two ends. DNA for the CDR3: TGTGCCTGGAGTGAGAGGGATGGCTACACCTTC. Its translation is CAWSERDGYTF.

The CDR3 protein is CASRQGQGIETQYF. The CDR3 DNA reads as TGTGCCAGCAGGCAGGGACAGGGGATTGAGACCCAGTACTTC. The chain carries TRBV11-2 and TRBJ2-5, with 10 bases identical to TRBD1. Germline V gene lookup returns CDR1 SGHAT and CDR2 FQNNGV. This CDR3 spans 14 amino acids. V lost 6 bases to trimming and J lost 5 bases; unmatched junction nucleotides: 6.

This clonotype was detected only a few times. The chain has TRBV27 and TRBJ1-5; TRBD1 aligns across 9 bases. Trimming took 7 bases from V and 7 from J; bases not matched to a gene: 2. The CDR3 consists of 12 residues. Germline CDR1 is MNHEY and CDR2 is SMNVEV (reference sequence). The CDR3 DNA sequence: TGTGCCAGCAAGGACAGGGGACAGCCCCAGCATTTT. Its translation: CASKDRGQPQHF.